This T cell receptor (beta chain) appears in the sequencing data of a study of neurological immune-mediated disorders. Volunteers from a blood bank in Maryland, USA, made up the healthy controls. Synthesis of cDNA used 5'RACE (with 10-nucleotide random UMIs). From the 5' RACE reads, TCRdb called clonotypes with MiXCR, one entry per CDR3 protein. The sample records about 76,000 distinct CDR3 sequences, roughly a sixth being singletons. The V and J ends lost 5 bases and 6 bases respectively, with 16 bases between them. Germline V gene lookup returns CDR1 MDHEN and CDR2 SYDVKM. The CDR3 spans 14 residues. This clonotype was observed at least ten times. Antigen unknown. General study points: CDR3 amino acid sequences of expanded clones were not shared across subjects, a result suggesting private repertoires in all groups. The most TCR clonal expansion was seen in HTLV-1-associated myelopathy, and the least was seen in multiple sclerosis, which fell below healthy controls.

The source material was PBMCs. The sequence was collected from a woman in her thirties or forties in good health. The gene calls are TRBV28 and TRBJ2-5; unclear D gene. This CDR3 is CASSPLFSVKTQYF. CDR3 sequence (DNA): TGTGCCAGCAGTCCGTTGTTTTCTGTCAAGACCCAGTACTTC.